This T cell receptor beta chain was captured by sequencing in a study of blood T cell repertoires in COVID-19. Study-level information: T cells, B-cell-depleted T cells, or PBMCs supplied cDNA or gDNA.

V dropped 4 bases and J dropped 5; count of bases not matched to a gene: 9. The CDR3 runs to 15 residues. Germline loops: CDR1 SGHRS, CDR2 YFSETQ. Adults between roughly 18 and 89 years of age took part from 20 to 25 US areas. Membership in each cohort depended on participant-reported clinical history. As processed by the authors: Reference gene primer amplification gave estimated nucleated cell counts. TCRdb's copy holds only in-frame clones and misses some; the assay was immunoSEQ multiplex PCR. D and trimming come from the DNA, and the V and J calls and clone size come from that table. In the table there are fewer than 250,000 clones, 70% to 90% of which are singletons.

The sequence came from a woman in her thirties or forties with acute COVID-19. The sequencing input was PBMCs or T cells enriched from blood (not recorded which). V is TRBV5-1 and J is TRBJ2-1; TRBD2 matches 7 bases. The CDR3 coding sequence is TGCGCCAGCAGCCGTTCTAGCGGAGCAAACAATGAGCAGTTCTTC. Protein sequence: CASSRSSGANNEQFF.